These 22 T cell receptor beta chains originate from one sample sequenced in a study of beta chain features in type 1 diabetes. Study conclusions and caveats: Shortening that was moderate but significant affected the TCRB CDR3s of Type 1 diabetes patients in all four CD4+ subsets.

Antigen specificity for these receptors is unknown. The isolated RNA, all of it, was reverse transcribed, so expressed TCRB transcripts were what got sequenced. Some clones are missing from TCRdb's copy, which holds only in-frame ones; the method was immunoSEQ multiplex PCR. This table holds 280,000 or so clones, 15% found once. Sequenced: naive CD4+ T cells from blood. These receptors were obtained from a man in his late teens or twenties with type 1 diabetes.

This clone was counted a few times. This chain uses TRBV14 with TRBJ2-7, with D possibly being TRBD2 (6 bases). CDR1 SGHDN and CDR2 FVKESK come from the germline V gene. The CDR3 totals 14 residues. Between the trimmed V and J ends, which lost 8 bases and 2 bases, there was a span of 16 bases. DNA of the CDR3: TGTGCCAGCCGCCGACTAGTTGCCACCTACGAGCAGTACTTC. It translates to CASRRLVATYEQYF. The full variable domain, its missing parts supplied by reference TRBV14 and TRBJ2-7, is EAGVTQFPSHSVIEKGQTVTLRCDPISGHDNLYWYRRVMGKEIKFLLHFVKESKQDESGMPNNRFLAERTGGTYSTLKVQPAELEDSGVYFCASRRLVATYEQYFGPGTRLTVT.

This clone was recorded a few times. The chain recombines TRBV7-9 with TRBJ2-4; the D gene is possibly TRBD2 (6 bases). Trimming pared 5 bases from V and 0 bases from J, leaving 8 bases between. The CDR3 has 14 residues. Looked up from germline, CDR1 is SEHNR and CDR2 is FQNEAQ (reference sequence). The CDR3 coding sequence is TGTGCCAGCAGCCCGGGACTAGCCAAAAACATTCAGTACTTC. The encoded protein is CASSPGLAKNIQYF.

CDR3 bases: TGTGCCAGCAGCTTAGGATGGGGGCGAAATACGCAGTATTTT. Encoded protein: CASSLGWGRNTQYF. The chain employs TRBV7-8 and TRBJ2-3, with D tentatively TRBD1 (6 bases). CDR1 is SGHVS and CDR2 is FQNEAQ in the germline V gene. There are 14 residues in the CDR3. V was shortened by 1 base and J by 7 bases, with 12 bases between the two germline ends.

V is TRBV6-6 and J is TRBJ1-1; TRBD1 might be the D (6 bases). Germline lookup yields CDR1 MNHNY and CDR2 SVGAGI (reference sequence). The V end was cut by 7 bases, the J end by 4 bases, with 19 bases between. The CDR3 sequence is 15 residues long. CDR3 coding DNA: TGTGCCAGCATCAAGGGAGGGGGGGGCTCCACTGAAGCTTTCTTT. It codes for CASIKGGGGSTEAFF.

This chain's CDR3 is CASSRGTGALNEQYF. For the CDR3, the DNA is TGCGCCAGCAGCCGAGGGACAGGGGCGCTCAACGAGCAGTACTTC. The V gene is TRBV5-1, the J gene TRBJ2-7, with 10 bases fitting TRBD1. The V and J ends lost 4 bases and 5 bases, in that order; junction bases with no gene match: 9. The V gene's germline CDR1 is SGHRS and CDR2 YFSETQ. This CDR3 region has 15 residues.

V and J are TRBV11-3 and TRBJ2-2; D gene unclear. CDR1 and CDR2 (germline): SGHNT, YENEEA. The germline V and J ends were trimmed by 5 bases and 4 bases, with 11 bases remaining between them. The CDR3 is 14 residues long. The DNA for the CDR3 is TGTGCCAGCAGCGGTCAGGATTCCACCGGGGAGCTGTTTTTT. This encodes CASSGQDSTGELFF.

This clone was observed many times. The chain uses TRBV7-9 and TRBJ2-2; D is uncertain. CDR3 size: 11 residues. Looked up from germline, CDR1 is SEHNR and CDR2 is FQNEAQ (reference sequence). Trimming removed 3 bases from V and 7 bases from J, with 3 bases in between. CDR3: CASSFGGELFF. In DNA, the CDR3 is TGTGCCAGCAGCTTCGGCGGGGAGCTGTTTTTT.

V and J are TRBV15 and TRBJ2-7; D is possibly TRBD2 (6 bases). V lost 1 base and J lost 6, with 16 bases in between. From germline, CDR1 is LNHNV and CDR2 YYDKDF (reference sequence). The CDR3 spans 15 residues. CDR3 DNA sequence: TGTGCCACCAGCAGAGGTAGCGGAACCCTCTCCGAGCAGTACTTC. It translates to CATSRGSGTLSEQYF.

This clone appeared a few times. The chain uses TRBV27 and TRBJ2-3, with D possibly TRBD1 on 5 matching bases. CDR3 length: 16 residues. Trimming stripped 6 bases from V and 3 bases from J, with 19 bases between. Germline loops: CDR1 MNHEY, CDR2 SMNVEV (reference sequence). CDR3 amino acids: CASSPPAGLPTDTQYF. In DNA, the CDR3 is TGTGCCAGCAGCCCCCCCGCAGGGTTACCGACAGATACGCAGTATTTT.

This clone was seen a single time. This CDR3 is CASIGRAGNTIYF. CDR3 DNA sequence: TGTGCCAGCATCGGCAGGGCTGGAAACACCATATATTTT. The rearrangement uses TRBV2 and TRBJ1-3; weak D call: TRBD1 (5 bases). The CDR3 is 13 residues long. V was shortened by 7 bases and J by 2 bases, with 9 bases between the two germline ends. Germline CDR1 reads SNHLY; CDR2 reads FYNNEI.

V is TRBV4-1 and J is TRBJ1-2; D ambiguous. The germline V and J ends were trimmed by 0 bases and 5 bases, with 10 bases remaining between them. CDR1 MGHRA and CDR2 YSYEKL come from the germline V gene. The CDR3 has 14 residues. Written as DNA, the CDR3 is TGCGCCAGCAGCCAAGAATTCGGGGTTTATGGCTACACCTTC. Its translation: CASSQEFGVYGYTF.

This clone was found a few times. This chain joins TRBV5-1 and TRBJ1-2, with 7 positions matching TRBD1. The CDR3 has 13 residues. CDR1 is SGHRS and CDR2 is YFSETQ in the germline V gene. With 2 bases clipped from V and 5 bases from J, the junction kept 3 bases outside the gene matches. For the CDR3, the DNA is TGCGCCAGCAGCTTCGGGACAGCATATGGCTACACCTTC. Translating it yields CASSFGTAYGYTF.

This chain connects TRBV28 to TRBJ2-6, with TRBD1 matching 7 bases. The V gene's germline CDR1 is MDHEN and CDR2 SYDVKM. The CDR3 consists of 16 residues. With 6 bases clipped from V and 5 bases from J, the junction kept 10 bases outside the gene matches. CDR3 loop: CASRQRHRGRANVLTF. Here the CDR3 DNA reads TGTGCCAGCAGACAACGACACAGGGGTCGGGCCAACGTCCTGACTTTC.

Only a few counts were recorded for this clone. The chain links TRBV18 to TRBJ1-1; a possible D gene is TRBD1 (5 bases). The CDR3 is made up of 18 amino acids. Trimming shortened V by 2 bases and J by 0 bases, and 19 bases separated the two germline ends. The germline V gene encodes CDR1 KGHSH and CDR2 LQKENI. CDR3 sequence reads: CASSPSLARAVLNTEAFF. The CDR3 DNA sequence: TGTGCCAGCTCACCATCGCTGGCCAGGGCGGTCTTGAACACTGAAGCTTTCTTT.

The chain has TRBV28 and TRBJ2-1; D might be TRBD1 (6 bases). Germline CDR1 is MDHEN and CDR2 is SYDVKM. V gave up 1 base and J gave up 5 bases, with 6 bases separating them. The CDR3 is 13 residues long. The CDR3 bases are TGTGCCAGCAGTTTATACAGGGACAATGAGCAGTTCTTC. This translates into CASSLYRDNEQFF. Variable domain in full (rest from reference TRBV28 and TRBJ2-1): DVKVTQSSRYLVKRTGEKVFLECVQDMDHENMFWYRQDPGLGLRLIYFSYDVKMKEKGDIPEGYSVSREKKERFSLILESASTNQTSMYLCASSLYRDNEQFFGPGTRLTVL.

This clone was detected a few times. The chain couples TRBV7-2 to TRBJ2-1; TRBD2 matches at 10 bases. Trimming took 5 bases from V and 3 from J; bases not matched to a gene: 4. CDR1 is SGHTA, CDR2 FQGNSA, per germline. This CDR3 has 15 amino acids. The CDR3 bases are TGTGCCAGCAGCACCGGGACTAGCGTCTACAATGAGCAGTTCTTC. Translation: CASSTGTSVYNEQFF.

The chain carries TRBV7-8 and TRBJ2-7, with 11 nucleotides matching TRBD2. The V segment lost 4 bases and the J segment 0 bases; nucleotides outside the gene matches: 11. Germline CDR1 and CDR2: SGHVS and FQNEAQ. The CDR3 has 18 amino acids. The CDR3 is CASSSTTGLAVISYEQYF. CDR3 DNA sequence: TGTGCCAGCAGCTCGACCACGGGACTAGCGGTAATCTCCTACGAGCAGTACTTC.

Only a few counts were recorded for this clone. This chain joins TRBV29-1 and TRBJ2-3; a possible D gene is TRBD1 (6 bases). The germline gives CDR1 SQVTM, CDR2 ANQGSEA. This CDR3 has 14 amino acids. Trimming stripped 3 bases from V and 2 bases from J, with 12 bases between. CDR3: CSVDRQGLTDTQYF. CDR3 nucleotide sequence: TGCAGCGTTGACCGGCAGGGGCTCACAGATACGCAGTATTTT.

V usage is TRBV10-3 and J usage is TRBJ2-5; 9 bases align to TRBD2. This CDR3 has 14 residues. Germline-derived CDR1 and CDR2 are ENHRY and SYGVKD. With V trimmed by 3 bases and J by 4 bases, 3 bases remained unmatched. DNA of the CDR3: TGTGCCATCAGTGATTCGACTAGCGGAGAGACCCAGTACTTC. Translating it yields CAISDSTSGETQYF.

This chain joins TRBV11-2 and TRBJ1-2, with D maybe TRBD1 (5 bases). This CDR3 region has 18 residues. The germline V gene has CDR1 SGHAT and CDR2 FQNNGV. With 5 bases removed from V and 2 bases from J, the gap between germline ends came to 24 bases. The CDR3: CASSPRPTTVSPNYGYTF. The CDR3 DNA reads as TGTGCCAGCAGCCCGCGCCCGACGACAGTCTCCCCCAACTATGGCTACACCTTC.

This clone was recorded a few times. V is TRBV6-6 and J is TRBJ1-1; D not resolved. Germline V CDR1 and CDR2: MNHNY, SVGAGI (reference sequence). The CDR3 has 12 amino acids. V lost 2 bases and J 11 bases, leaving 12 bases between the germline ends. The DNA of the CDR3 is TGTGCCAGCAGTTACCGCGAGGAAGAGGCTTTCTTT. This encodes CASSYREEEAFF.

This clone appeared a few times. The chain uses TRBV29-1 and TRBJ2-1; 13 bases match TRBD2. After removal of 7 bases from V and 0 bases from J, the junction contained 0 bases not matched to a gene. CDR1 and CDR2 from the germline V gene are SQVTM and ANQGSEA. This CDR3 contains 14 residues. The CDR3 DNA follows: TGCAGCGGGACTAGCGGGAGCTCCTACAATGAGCAGTTCTTC. This codes for CSGTSGSSYNEQFF.